These 29 T cell receptor beta chains were all obtained from the same sample, sequenced in a study of cytomegalovirus exposure and HLA in healthy donors. Measured with immunoSEQ multiplex PCR; TCRdb has only the in-frame clones, and not every one. In the table there are roughly 77,000 clones, 85% to 95% of which are singletons. Sequenced: PBMCs. These receptors all come from a woman between 18 and 29 years old in good health and CMV-seronegative.

The chain combines TRBV7-9 with TRBJ1-4; D not certain. Trimming cost V 5 bases and J 8 bases, with 15 bases left between them. CDR1 and CDR2 (germline): SEHNR, FQNEAQ (reference sequence). The CDR3 consists of 14 residues. CDR3 bases: TGTGCCAGCAGCCCCGCGAGGGCGGAGGAAAAACTGTTTTTT. It specifies CASSPARAEEKLFF.

About this clone itself: Sequence at one end of the junction differs from germline and may be a read error. This sequence joins TRBV30 and TRBJ1-2; the D gene is possibly TRBD1 (5 bases). CDR3 size: 14 residues. Per germline, CDR1 GTSNPN and CDR2 SVGIG (reference sequence). This chain's CDR3 is CGWALLGGGFGYTF. DNA of the CDR3: TGTGGCTGGGCCTTACTGGGGGGGGGATTTGGCTACACCTTC.

CDR3: CASSYGAGTEAFF. The CDR3, as DNA: TGTGCCAGCAGTTACGGGGCGGGAACTGAAGCTTTCTTT. The chain combines TRBV6-6 with TRBJ1-1; D is perhaps TRBD1 (5 bases). The germline V and J ends were trimmed by 2 bases and 5 bases, with 9 bases remaining between them. Germline CDR1 is MNHNY and CDR2 is SVGAGI (reference sequence). The CDR3 is 13 amino acids.

This chain connects TRBV15 to TRBJ1-3; D remains ambiguous. Deletions cut 6 bases from V and 0 bases from J, with 9 bases between. Germline V CDR1 and CDR2: LNHNV, YYDKDF (reference sequence). CDR3 length: 14 amino acids. This CDR3 reads CATSRRDSGNTIYF. In DNA, the CDR3 is TGTGCCACCAGTCGACGGGACTCTGGAAACACCATATATTTT.

This clone was seen just once. The chain combines TRBV28 with TRBJ2-7, with 8 positions matching TRBD2. Germline CDR1 reads MDHEN; CDR2 reads SYDVKM. The CDR3 is 19 amino acids. The V and J ends lost 3 bases and 1 base, in that order; junction bases with no gene match: 17. DNA for the CDR3: TGTGCCAGCAGTTTCCTGTTGCCCCGGAGCGGGAGTCGGTCCTACGAGCAGTACTTC. This gives the protein CASSFLLPRSGSRSYEQYF.

In its sample, this clone was seen once. This chain joins TRBV30 and TRBJ1-5, with D possibly being TRBD1 (6 bases). This CDR3 contains 15 residues. V was trimmed by 0 bases and J by 2 bases, leaving 11 bases between them. Germline V gene sequence: CDR1 GTSNPN, CDR2 SVGIG (reference sequence). As DNA, the CDR3 is TGTGCCTGGAGTGTAGGGGCAGGGGGCAATCAGCCCCAGCATTTT. Residues: CAWSVGAGGNQPQHF. Supplemented by reference TRBV30 and TRBJ1-5, the full variable domain reads SQTIHQWPATLVQPVGSPLSLECTVEGTSNPNLYWYRQAAGRGLQLLFYSVGIGQISSEVPQNLSASRPQDRQFILSSKKLLLSDSGFYLCAWSVGAGGNQPQHFGDGTRLSIL.

The chain employs TRBV7-2 and TRBJ2-3, with TRBD2 identical over 9 bases. The CDR3 contains 16 residues. CDR1 and CDR2 (germline): SGHTA, FQGNSA. Trimming removed 1 base from V and 0 bases from J; junction bases left unmatched: 2. The CDR3 nucleotides read TGTGCCAGCAGCTTAGATGGACTAGCGAGCACAGATACGCAGTATTTT. It encodes CASSLDGLASTDTQYF.

The chain couples TRBV10-1 to TRBJ2-1, with a weak D call TRBD2 (6 bases). V was cut by 5 bases and J by 4 bases, with 21 bases left in between. The CDR3 has 17 residues. The germline V gene encodes CDR1 WNHNN and CDR2 SYGVQD (reference sequence). DNA of the CDR3: TGCGCCAGCAGTCGATCCGGGGGACCCCGGATTTACAATGAGCAGTTCTTC. As protein: CASSRSGGPRIYNEQFF.

The chain recombines TRBV27 with TRBJ1-5; 7 bases map to TRBD1. CDR1 is MNHEY, CDR2 SMNVEV, per germline (reference sequence). Trimming took 4 bases from V and 0 from J; bases not matched to a gene: 0. The CDR3 contains 14 residues. In DNA, the CDR3 is TGTGCCAGCAGTTACAGGGGTAGCAATCAGCCCCAGCATTTT. It is translated as CASSYRGSNQPQHF.

The rearrangement uses TRBV6-5 and TRBJ1-2; 7 bases agree with TRBD1. V was pared by 6 bases and J by 4 bases, with 8 bases of the junction left unmatched. From germline, CDR1 is MNHEY and CDR2 SVGAGI. This CDR3 spans 14 amino acids. CDR3 residues: CASSRTGASYGYTF. Here the CDR3 DNA reads TGTGCCAGCAGCCGAACAGGGGCTAGCTATGGCTACACCTTC.

The chain employs TRBV4-3 and TRBJ2-5, with 11 bases lining up with TRBD1. Germline trimming cut 3 bases from V and 9 bases from J; bases unmatched to any gene: 6. From germline, CDR1 is LGHNA and CDR2 YSLEER. The CDR3 covers 14 residues. CDR3 in amino acids: CASSHGQGARAQYF. DNA for the CDR3: TGCGCCAGCAGCCATGGACAGGGGGCGAGGGCCCAGTACTTC.

In its sample, this clone was seen a few times. The chain joins TRBV10-3 to TRBJ1-4; maybe TRBD1 (6 bases). This CDR3 is 12 amino acids long. V was cut by 10 bases and J by 4 bases, with 10 bases left in between. Germline V gene sequence: CDR1 ENHRY, CDR2 SYGVKD. DNA for the CDR3: TGTGCCACAAGGGGGGGTAATGAAAAACTGTTTTTT. As protein: CATRGGNEKLFF.

This chain connects TRBV9 to TRBJ2-1; 12 nucleotides line up with TRBD1. Per germline, CDR1 SGDLS and CDR2 YYNGEE. The V gene end was trimmed by 3 bases and the J gene end by 8 bases; junction bases not matched to a gene: 6. There are 15 residues in the CDR3. CDR3 sequence: CASSEGTGGLDEQFF. The CDR3 region has the DNA TGTGCCAGCAGCGAAGGGACAGGGGGCTTGGATGAGCAGTTCTTC. Combining the CDR3 with reference TRBV9 and TRBJ2-1 gives the whole variable domain DSGVTQTPKHLITATGQRVTLRCSPRSGDLSVYWYQQSLDQGLQFLIQYYNGEERAKGNILERFSAQQFPDLHSELNLSSLELGDSALYFCASSEGTGGLDEQFFGPGTRLTVL.

The chain has TRBV27 and TRBJ1-6, with TRBD1 identical over 7 bases. The germline V gene encodes CDR1 MNHEY and CDR2 SMNVEV (reference sequence). The CDR3 sequence is 15 residues long. V shed 4 bases and J 6 bases; nucleotides not matched to a gene: 6. In DNA form, the CDR3 reads TGTGCCAGCAGTTGGGGGACAGTAGTTAATTCACCCCTCCACTTT. It yields the protein CASSWGTVVNSPLHF.

This clone was found once. The CDR3 DNA reads TGTGCCTGGAGTGGGCCTGGGCACTTATACTCGGGCAATCAGCCCCAGCATTTT. As protein: CAWSGPGHLYSGNQPQHF. The V call is TRBV30, the J call TRBJ1-5; D unresolved. Germline V gene data show CDR1 as GTSNPN and CDR2 as SVGIG (reference sequence). The CDR3 runs 18 residues. V was cut by 1 base and J by 2 bases, with 21 bases left in between.

The chain couples TRBV30 to TRBJ2-1, with 8 bases identical to TRBD2. Germline CDR1 GTSNPN, CDR2 SVGIG (reference sequence). This CDR3 contains 14 residues. The V segment lost 4 bases and the J segment 7 bases; nucleotides outside the gene matches: 9. CDR3 bases: TGTGCCTGGATGGCGGGAGGACCTACTAATGAGCAGTTCTTC. Encoded protein: CAWMAGGPTNEQFF.

The rearrangement links TRBV28 to TRBJ2-2; 8 bases fit TRBD1. CDR3 length: 17 residues. Germline V gives CDR1 MDHEN, CDR2 SYDVKM. The V and J ends lost 8 bases and 3 bases, in that order; junction bases with no gene match: 14. The CDR3 spells CASHPFVQGADTGELFF. CDR3 nucleotide sequence: TGTGCCAGCCATCCTTTTGTTCAGGGGGCAGACACCGGGGAGCTGTTTTTT.

The rearrangement joins TRBV4-1 to TRBJ1-2, with 10 positions matching TRBD1. The ends lost 5 bases at V and 4 bases at J; junction bases unmatched: 7. Germline CDR1 MGHRA, CDR2 YSYEKL. This CDR3 comprises 15 residues. CDR3 region: CASSNGDRGTYGYTF. In DNA form, the CDR3 reads TGCGCCAGCAGCAACGGGGACAGGGGAACCTATGGCTACACCTTC.

The rearrangement links TRBV19 to TRBJ2-7; D might be TRBD1 (5 bases). From germline, CDR1 is LNHDA and CDR2 SQIVND (reference sequence). V lost 6 bases and J 3 bases, leaving 15 bases between the germline ends. This CDR3 is built from 14 residues. The CDR3 region has the DNA TGTGCCAGTAGCCAAGGGGCAGGGTTCTACGAGCAGTACTTC. Protein product: CASSQGAGFYEQYF. The full variable domain, completed using reference TRBV19 and TRBJ2-7, is DGGITQSPKYLFRKEGQNVTLSCEQNLNHDAMYWYRQDPGQGLRLIYYSQIVNDFQKGDIAEGYSVSREKKESFPLTVTSAQKNPTAFYLCASSQGAGFYEQYFGPGTRLTVT.

The CDR3 DNA reads as TGTGCCAGTAGTTTGGGACAGGGCCTCAATCAGCCCCAGCATTTT. The encoded protein is CASSLGQGLNQPQHF. V gene TRBV19 combines with J gene TRBJ1-5; 9 bases are shared with TRBD1. The CDR3 is 15 amino acids. V shed 5 bases and J 3 bases; nucleotides not matched to a gene: 5. Germline lookup yields CDR1 LNHDA and CDR2 SQIVND (reference sequence).

The chain couples TRBV10-2 to TRBJ1-2, with TRBD1 matching over 9 bases. This CDR3 comprises 16 residues. V dropped 6 bases and J dropped 0; count of bases not matched to a gene: 8. CDR1 is WSHSY and CDR2 is SAAADI in the germline V gene. CDR3 DNA: TGCGCCAGCAGACCACAGGGGGCCCCTACTAACTATGGCTACACCTTC. This translates into CASRPQGAPTNYGYTF.

The chain combines TRBV4-1 with TRBJ2-1, with 14 nucleotides matching TRBD2. CDR3 size: 17 residues. V shed 5 bases and J 8 bases; nucleotides not matched to a gene: 11. Germline CDR1 and CDR2: MGHRA and YSYEKL. The CDR3 nucleotides are TGCGCCAGCAGCTCGGGACTAGCGGGAGTTGGGTGGGATGAGCAGTTCTTC. As protein: CASSSGLAGVGWDEQFF.

The chain joins TRBV6-5 to TRBJ1-3; unclear D gene. This CDR3 contains 15 residues. Trimming stripped 2 bases from V and 0 bases from J, with 8 bases between. Germline CDR1 and CDR2: MNHEY and SVGAGI. CDR3 protein: CASSYDGNSGNTIYF. For the CDR3, the DNA is TGTGCCAGCAGTTACGACGGGAACTCTGGAAACACCATATATTTT.

The CDR3 spells CASSQDVGRVKETQYF. The CDR3 DNA is TGCGCCAGCAGCCAAGATGTCGGGAGGGTGAAAGAGACCCAGTACTTC. This sequence joins TRBV4-1 and TRBJ2-5, with TRBD2 identical over 8 bases. Trimming cost V 0 bases and J 3 bases; bases outside gene matches: 6. Germline CDR1 reads MGHRA; CDR2 reads YSYEKL. The CDR3 has 16 residues.

The V call is TRBV9, the J call TRBJ2-1; 7 bases fit TRBD1. J was trimmed by 6 bases and V by 0 bases; bases with no gene match: 12. The CDR3 covers 17 residues. The germline gives CDR1 SGDLS, CDR2 YYNGEE. CDR3: CASSVATGAGVGNEQFF. In DNA form, the CDR3 reads TGTGCCAGCAGCGTAGCTACAGGGGCCGGGGTGGGCAATGAGCAGTTCTTC.

The chain links TRBV7-2 to TRBJ2-7; the D gene is possibly TRBD1 (6 bases). Trimming shortened V by 4 bases and J by 4 bases, and 8 bases separated the two germline ends. The CDR3 is made up of 12 amino acids. CDR1 and CDR2 from the germline V gene are SGHTA and FQGNSA. CDR3 in DNA: TGTGCCAGCAGCTCCAGGGGATACGAGCAGTACTTC. It is translated as CASSSRGYEQYF.

The V call is TRBV5-1, the J call TRBJ2-3, with 7 bases lining up with TRBD2. The V gene's germline CDR1 is SGHRS and CDR2 YFSETQ. The V and J ends lost 3 bases and 2 bases, in that order; junction bases with no gene match: 12. This CDR3 has 17 residues. The DNA of the CDR3 is TGCGCCAGCAGCTCCCCCACTAGCGCGACTATCACAGATACGCAGTATTTT. Residues: CASSSPTSATITDTQYF.

The V and J genes are TRBV9 and TRBJ1-3, with D hard to call. The V gene lost 0 bases and the J gene lost 0 bases, with 10 bases spanning the gap. Germline assignment: CDR1 SGDLS and CDR2 YYNGEE. This CDR3 is built from 16 residues. The CDR3 here is CASSVGPVASGNTIYF. The CDR3 nucleotides are TGTGCCAGCAGCGTAGGGCCCGTCGCCTCTGGAAACACCATATATTTT.

Only one count was recorded for this clone. The V call is TRBV5-1, the J call TRBJ1-4; 8 bases match TRBD1. The CDR3 runs 14 residues. The germline V gene encodes CDR1 SGHRS and CDR2 YFSETQ. V shed 2 bases, J shed 8 bases, and the junction held 5 bases outside the gene matches. The DNA for the CDR3 is TGCGCCAGCAGCTTAACGACAGGGGTGGAAAAACTGTTTTTT. It is translated as CASSLTTGVEKLFF.